This T cell receptor (beta chain) derives from a study of blood T cell repertoires in COVID-19. At the level of the study: Acute-phase and convalescent COVID-19 samples originated in the United States, Italy and Spain. T cells, B-cell-depleted T cells, or PBMCs provided the cDNA or gDNA that served as material.

This clone was picked up a small number of times. The authors' processing: From reference gene primer amplification, estimates of nucleated cell counts were derived. Produced via immunoSEQ multiplex PCR; TCRdb's table is partial and in-frame only. The V and J calls and clone size come from that table; D and trimming were worked out from the DNA. The sample holds 150,000 to 200,000 clones, approximately 80% seen once. Trimming stripped 4 bases from V and 6 bases from J, with 20 bases between. This CDR3 has 16 amino acids. Germline V CDR1 and CDR2: SGHDT, YYEEEE. The chain carries TRBV5-6 and TRBJ2-1; the D gene is possibly TRBD1 (6 bases). This TCR derives from a man aged 55 to 70 with acute or convalescent COVID-19. The specimen sequenced was peripheral blood. CDR3 DNA sequence: TGTGCCAGCAGCCGGGCCCCGACAGGCAACTCCAATGAGCAGTTCTTC. It translates to CASSRAPTGNSNEQFF.